Each of the 27 T cell receptor beta chains below was sequenced from the same sample in a study of blood T cells in healthy people across ages. The second PCR ran about 6 to 12 cycles with a sample-barcoded 5' primer and J-beta primers. TCRdb reprocessed the 5' RACE reads via MiXCR and lists one record per CDR3 protein. The table lists about 560,000 distinct CDR3 sequences, 25% to 35% of them singletons. These same records also appear under a second study, on T cells of mothers and their children.

Sample: blood. These receptors were collected from a boy aged 2 to 10 in good health.

This rearrangement joins TRBV30 to TRBJ2-1; D perhaps matches TRBD1 (6 bases). The V gene's germline CDR1 is GTSNPN and CDR2 SVGIG (reference sequence). The V and J ends lost 3 bases and 4 bases respectively, with 22 bases between them. This CDR3 comprises 17 residues. The CDR3 protein is CAWSMSLQGLTYNEQFF. The CDR3 nucleotides read TGTGCCTGGAGCATGAGCCTACAGGGTCTAACTTACAATGAGCAGTTCTTC.

The chain uses TRBV2 and TRBJ2-5; D not certain. Trimming pared 0 bases from V and 3 bases from J, leaving 8 bases between. Looked up from germline, CDR1 is SNHLY and CDR2 is FYNNEI. The CDR3 extends over 14 amino acids. CDR3 in amino acids: CASSEALIEETQYF. The CDR3 bases are TGTGCCAGCAGTGAAGCGCTTATTGAAGAGACCCAGTACTTC.

The chain carries TRBV9 and TRBJ2-1; 8 nucleotides match TRBD1. Per germline, CDR1 SGDLS and CDR2 YYNGEE. J was trimmed by 3 bases and V by 3 bases; bases with no gene match: 5. The CDR3 sequence is 15 residues long. The chain's CDR3 is CASSARQGIYNEQFF. The CDR3, as DNA: TGTGCCAGCAGCGCCCGACAGGGGATCTACAATGAGCAGTTCTTC.

The V and J genes are TRBV10-1 and TRBJ1-1, with D unresolved. Trimming stripped 9 bases from V and 3 bases from J, with 14 bases between. Per the germline V gene, CDR1 is WNHNN and CDR2 is SYGVQD (reference sequence). CDR3 length: 13 amino acids. CDR3 loop: CASSSVLDTEAFF. CDR3 bases: TGCGCCAGTTCCAGCGTGCTCGACACTGAAGCTTTCTTT.

This clonotype showed up just a few times. The chain links TRBV7-9 to TRBJ2-7, with D perhaps matching TRBD1 (6 bases). Trimming left V 3 bases short and J 2 bases short, with 8 bases between. Germline V gene lookup returns CDR1 SEHNR and CDR2 FQNEAQ (reference sequence). The CDR3 covers 13 residues. CDR3 in DNA: TGTGCCAGCAGCTTCAACAGGGCCTACGAGCAGTACTTC. It yields the protein CASSFNRAYEQYF.

The chain is built from TRBV12-3 or TRBV12-4 and TRBJ2-5, with D perhaps matching TRBD2 (6 bases). Trimming removed 6 bases from V and 2 bases from J, with 16 bases in between. The CDR3 covers 15 residues. DNA for the CDR3: TGTGCCAGCAGGGCCTCGGGACTGAGGCAAGAGACCCAGTACTTC. Amino acids: CASRASGLRQETQYF.

This clonotype has only a few counts. The chain links TRBV11-2 to TRBJ2-1; TRBD2 matches at 8 bases. CDR3 length: 16 amino acids. V dropped 4 bases and J dropped 4; count of bases not matched to a gene: 9. CDR1 is SGHAT and CDR2 is FQNNGV in the germline V gene. In DNA, the CDR3 is TGTGCCAGCAGCTCTTGGCCTCGGGAGGGTTACAATGAGCAGTTCTTC. This encodes CASSSWPREGYNEQFF. Using reference TRBV11-2 and TRBJ2-1 for the parts outside the CDR3, the full variable domain is EAGVAQSPRYKIIEKRQSVAFWCNPISGHATLYWYQQILGQGPKLLIQFQNNGVVDDSQLPKDRFSAERLKGVDSTLKIQPAKLEDSAVYLCASSSWPREGYNEQFFGPGTRLTVL.

The rearrangement links TRBV20-1 to TRBJ1-2, with D perhaps TRBD1 (6 bases). Trimming stripped 4 bases from V and 2 bases from J, with 17 bases between. The CDR3 extends over 15 amino acids. The V gene's germline CDR1 is DFQATT and CDR2 SNEGSKA (reference sequence). This chain's CDR3 is CSAIPGQWGNYGYTF. DNA of the CDR3: TGCAGTGCTATCCCCGGACAGTGGGGAAACTATGGCTACACCTTC.

This clonotype was seen a handful of times. The CDR3 sequence is CASSFLPSSYNEQFF. In DNA, the CDR3 is TGTGCCAGCAGCTTTCTCCCCAGCTCCTACAATGAGCAGTTCTTC. The chain combines TRBV11-2 with TRBJ2-1, with D uncertain. The germline V gene encodes CDR1 SGHAT and CDR2 FQNNGV. V lost 3 bases and J lost 0, with 9 bases in between. CDR3 length equals 15 residues.

This clonotype has at least ten counts. CDR3: CASSQPDSFREKLFF. CDR3 DNA: TGCGCCAGCAGCCAACCGGACAGCTTTCGGGAAAAACTGTTTTTT. The rearrangement links TRBV4-3 to TRBJ1-4; tentatively, D is TRBD1 (6 bases). The germline CDR1 and CDR2 sequences are LGHNA and YSLEER. The ends were cut back, 2 bases at V and 8 bases at J, with 15 bases in the middle. This CDR3 comprises 15 residues.

The genes are TRBV7-8 and TRBJ2-2; the D gene is possibly TRBD2 (6 bases). The CDR3 is 17 residues long. Trimming left V 5 bases short and J 5 bases short, with 21 bases between. The V gene's germline CDR1 is SGHVS and CDR2 FQNEAQ. The CDR3 sequence is CASSPKPGDRFTGELFF. CDR3 bases: TGTGCCAGCAGCCCTAAGCCGGGGGATCGGTTTACCGGGGAGCTGTTTTTT.

The chain has TRBV20-1 and TRBJ2-1; 10 bases align to TRBD2. This CDR3 has 16 residues. Germline-derived CDR1 and CDR2 are DFQATT and SNEGSKA (reference sequence). Trimming took 6 bases from V and 2 from J; bases not matched to a gene: 10. The CDR3 loop is CSATDPSGSAYNEQFF. As DNA, the CDR3 is TGCAGTGCAACCGACCCTAGCGGGAGCGCCTACAATGAGCAGTTCTTC.

The rearrangement uses TRBV7-2 and TRBJ2-5, with 11 bases identical to TRBD2. The DNA end is a closer match to TRBJ2-1, so the J assignment may be wrong. There are 14 residues in the CDR3. Germline CDR1 reads SGHTA; CDR2 reads FQGNSA. The CDR3 DNA reads as TGTGCCTGGAGTAGCGGGAGGGCCTGGAATGAGCAGTTCTTC. The encoded protein is CAWSSGRAWNEQFF.

The genes are TRBV4-3 and TRBJ1-5; a possible D gene is TRBD1 (6 bases). CDR3 size: 17 residues. V was clipped by 1 base and J by 0 bases, with 13 bases between them. Per germline, CDR1 LGHNA and CDR2 YSLEER. The CDR3 bases are TGCGCCAGCAGCCAAGGGTACAGGGAGAATAGCAATCAGCCCCAGCATTTT. Amino acid sequence: CASSQGYRENSNQPQHF.

The CDR3 bases are TGTGCCAGCAGCGCAAGACTAGCGACTACCTACGAGCAGTACTTC. Its protein product is CASSARLATTYEQYF. The chain combines TRBV7-9 with TRBJ2-7; TRBD2 matches 8 bases. V lost 5 bases, J lost 2 bases, and 8 bases stayed unmatched. The CDR3 covers 15 residues. Germline V gene sequence: CDR1 SEHNR, CDR2 FQNEAQ (reference sequence).

This clonotype came up many times. The V gene is TRBV7-8, the J gene TRBJ2-5; D is unresolved. Per the germline V gene, CDR1 is SGHVS and CDR2 is FQNEAQ. Trimming took 1 base from V and 3 from J, leaving 6 bases between them. This CDR3 contains 13 residues. CDR3 sequence: CASSLGQEETQYF. As DNA, the CDR3 is TGTGCCAGCAGCTTAGGCCAGGAAGAGACCCAGTACTTC.

This clonotype was counted a few times. The V and J genes are TRBV28 and TRBJ2-7; D perhaps matches TRBD1 (6 bases). The V end lost 4 bases, the J end lost 4 bases, and 29 bases lay between the germline ends. Germline CDR1 reads MDHEN; CDR2 reads SYDVKM. This CDR3 region has 19 residues. The CDR3 loop reads CASSYPLVFGRGAEYEQYF. In DNA, the CDR3 is TGTGCCAGCAGTTACCCTCTGGTATTTGGCAGGGGAGCGGAATACGAGCAGTACTTC.

The rearrangement joins TRBV5-5 to TRBJ2-7; TRBD2 matches at 9 bases. The length of the CDR3 is 15 residues. The V gene end was trimmed by 4 bases and the J gene end by 2 bases; junction bases not matched to a gene: 7. CDR1 is SGHKS, CDR2 YYEKEE, per germline (reference sequence). The CDR3 region is CASSLTSGATYEQYF. The CDR3 bases are TGTGCCAGCAGCCTGACTAGCGGAGCCACCTACGAGCAGTACTTC.

The chain links TRBV15 to TRBJ2-7, with 8 bases matching TRBD1. The CDR3 totals 14 residues. The V segment lost 9 bases and the J segment 2 bases; nucleotides outside the gene matches: 9. Germline CDR1 reads LNHNV; CDR2 reads YYDKDF (reference sequence). The CDR3 region has the DNA TGTGCCACTATCGACAGGGGTAAAACCTACGAGCAGTACTTC. This gives the protein CATIDRGKTYEQYF.

The V and J genes are TRBV12-3 or TRBV12-4 and TRBJ2-1; D is perhaps TRBD2 (6 bases). Trimming cost V 4 bases and J 9 bases, with 16 bases left between them. The CDR3 has 14 amino acids. CDR3 coding DNA: TGTGCCAGCAGTTCGGGACTTACGGACGGTGAGCAGTTCTTC. Translating it yields CASSSGLTDGEQFF.

The sample holds a few counts of this clonotype. At one of its ends the junction is not consistent with the germline gene, which may arise from a read error. The chain recombines TRBV2 with TRBJ2-2, with D perhaps TRBD2 (5 bases). Germline assignment: CDR1 SNHLY and CDR2 FYNNEI. The CDR3 has 15 amino acids. The CDR3 sequence: CASMGSPSNTGELFF. The CDR3 DNA is TGTGCCAGCATGGGGAGTCCTTCGAACACTGGGGAGCTGTTTTTT. Supplemented by reference TRBV2 and TRBJ2-2, the full variable domain reads EPEVTQTPSHQVTQMGQEVILRCVPISNHLYFYWYRQILGQKVEFLVSFYNNEISEKSEIFDDQFSVERPDGSNFTLKIRSTKLEDSAMYFCASMGSPSNTGELFFGEGSRLTVL.

The CDR3 loop is CASSTAGGPWGEQFF. The CDR3 coding sequence is TGTGCCAGCAGCACAGCGGGAGGGCCTTGGGGTGAGCAGTTCTTC. The chain links TRBV2 to TRBJ2-1, with 10 positions matching TRBD2. Losses at the gene ends were 6 bases for V and 9 bases for J; bases not matched to a gene: 11. Germline values: CDR1 SNHLY, CDR2 FYNNEI. The CDR3 is 15 residues long.

The chain has TRBV7-9 and TRBJ1-4, with TRBD1 matching over 8 bases. Looked up from germline, CDR1 is SEHNR and CDR2 is FQNEAQ (reference sequence). V dropped 1 base and J dropped 6; count of bases not matched to a gene: 7. This CDR3 has 16 residues. The CDR3 sequence: CASSLGGTGWDEKLFF. CDR3 nucleotides: TGTGCCAGCAGCTTAGGCGGGACAGGATGGGATGAAAAACTGTTTTTT.

This clonotype turned up a few times. The chain uses TRBV7-9 and TRBJ2-7; tentatively, D is TRBD1 (5 bases). Germline-derived CDR1 and CDR2 are SEHNR and FQNEAQ (reference sequence). The CDR3 consists of 16 residues. V lost 5 bases and J lost 1, with 18 bases in between. For the CDR3, the DNA is TGTGCCAGCAGCCCCGGTAAAGGGGTAGATTCCTACGAGCAGTACTTC. It translates to CASSPGKGVDSYEQYF.

This clonotype showed up just a few times. This chain joins TRBV7-8 and TRBJ2-1; TRBD2 agrees at 8 bases. Per the germline V gene, CDR1 is SGHVS and CDR2 is FQNEAQ. The CDR3 extends over 16 amino acids. V was pared by 5 bases and J by 8 bases, with 14 bases of the junction left unmatched. The CDR3 here is CASSNRGLVLAHEQFF. As DNA, the CDR3 is TGTGCCAGCAGCAATCGGGGACTAGTTCTTGCACATGAGCAGTTCTTC.

This chain uses TRBV20-1 with TRBJ1-5, with TRBD1 as a possible D gene (5 bases). This CDR3 region has 14 residues. Trimming shortened V by 0 bases and J by 7 bases, and 13 bases separated the two germline ends. Germline V gene lookup returns CDR1 DFQATT and CDR2 SNEGSKA (reference sequence). The CDR3 bases are TGCAGTGCTAGAGATGGGGGGGGTGGACAGCCCCAGCATTTT. The encoded protein is CSARDGGGGQPQHF.

This clonotype was observed a handful of times. This chain links TRBV6-2 or TRBV6-3 with TRBJ2-5, with TRBD1 as a possible D gene (5 bases). The J call may be wrong; the DNA end is better matched by TRBJ2-1. Germline CDR1 is MNHEY and CDR2 is SVGEGT. This CDR3 contains 11 residues. DNA for the CDR3: TGTGCCAGCAACCAGGGCGTTGGGCAGTTCTTC. The encoded protein is CASNQGVGQFF.